Each of the 12 T cell receptor beta chains below was sequenced from the same sample in a study of T cell responses to AZD1222 COVID-19 vaccine. Data came from immunoSEQ multiplex PCR; TCRdb stores just in-frame clones and leaves some out. The profile shows 85,000 to 100,000 clones, approximately 90% of them singletons. Sequenced here: peripheral blood, sampled 28 days after the second AZD1222 dose. The receptors come from an adult who received the AZD1222 COVID-19 vaccine.

The chain carries TRBV24-1 and TRBJ2-2; D possibly corresponds to TRBD2 (5 bases). CDR3 length equals 15 residues. Germline loops: CDR1 KGHDR, CDR2 SFDVKD. The germline V and J ends were trimmed by 8 bases and 0 bases, with 12 bases remaining between them. The CDR3 loop reads CATMGDNSNTGELFF. The CDR3 DNA reads as TGTGCCACCATGGGAGACAACTCGAACACCGGGGAGCTGTTTTTT.

The chain carries TRBV7-9 and TRBJ2-4; 12 positions match TRBD2. Trimming took 5 bases from V and 6 from J; bases not matched to a gene: 5. Germline-derived CDR1 and CDR2 are SEHNR and FQNEAQ (reference sequence). The CDR3 totals 15 residues. CDR3 residues: CASSQTSGRGNIQYF. The CDR3 DNA reads TGTGCCAGCAGCCAGACTAGCGGGAGAGGAAACATTCAGTACTTC.

This chain joins TRBV5-4 and TRBJ2-5; D may be TRBD1 or TRBD2 (5 bases each). CDR3 length equals 16 residues. The germline V gene encodes CDR1 SGHNT and CDR2 YYREEE (reference sequence). The V end lost 3 bases, the J end lost 3 bases, and 18 bases lay between the germline ends. The CDR3 protein is CASSWAGGDPKETQYF. The CDR3 DNA follows: TGTGCCAGCAGCTGGGCGGGTGGGGACCCCAAAGAGACCCAGTACTTC.

This rearrangement joins TRBV5-6 to TRBJ2-6; perhaps D is TRBD1 or TRBD2 (6 bases each). The CDR3 contains 17 residues. CDR1 and CDR2 (germline): SGHDT, YYEEEE. The V end was cut by 7 bases, the J end by 1 base, with 18 bases between. CDR3 protein: CASGTQGLLSGANVLTF. The CDR3 DNA sequence: TGTGCCAGCGGCACACAGGGACTCTTATCTGGGGCCAACGTCCTGACTTTC.

The genes are TRBV2 and TRBJ2-7; 7 positions agree with TRBD1. This CDR3 is built from 14 residues. V was clipped by 2 bases and J by 1 base; unmatched bases: 2. The germline gives CDR1 SNHLY, CDR2 FYNNEI. CDR3 protein: CASSERQGSYEQYF. The CDR3 DNA is TGTGCCAGCAGTGAAAGACAGGGTTCCTACGAGCAGTACTTC.

V and J are TRBV6-6 and TRBJ2-6; maybe TRBD2 (5 bases). The germline V gene encodes CDR1 MNHNY and CDR2 SVGAGI (reference sequence). V shed 8 bases and J shed 0 bases, with 8 bases lying between them. CDR3 length: 14 amino acids. The chain's CDR3 is CASLGSSGANVLTF. In DNA, the CDR3 is TGTGCCAGCTTGGGGAGCTCTGGGGCCAACGTCCTGACTTTC.

The rearrangement joins TRBV5-1 to TRBJ2-7, with 8 bases that match TRBD2. The CDR3 spans 15 residues. V gave up 2 bases and J gave up 4 bases; unmatched junction bases: 8. Germline lookup yields CDR1 SGHRS and CDR2 YFSETQ. The DNA for the CDR3 is TGCGCCAGCAGCTTCGGATCCGGGGGGGTATACGAGCAGTACTTC. Its protein product is CASSFGSGGVYEQYF.

The chain's CDR3 is CASSALASGELFF. CDR3 nucleotide sequence: TGTGCCAGCAGCGCACTAGCTTCCGGGGAGCTGTTTTTT. The chain recombines TRBV5-4 with TRBJ2-2; tentative D call: TRBD2 (6 bases). CDR1 SGHNT and CDR2 YYREEE come from the germline V gene (reference sequence). Trimming stripped 4 bases from V and 6 bases from J, with 10 bases between. The CDR3 loop spans 13 amino acids.

The chain couples TRBV5-1 to TRBJ2-1, with D possibly matching TRBD1 (6 bases). The V and J ends lost 4 bases and 4 bases respectively, with 15 bases between them. Germline V lookup: CDR1 SGHRS, CDR2 YFSETQ. The CDR3 length is 15 residues. The CDR3 sequence is CASSPGQGRYNEQFF. The CDR3 DNA reads TGCGCCAGCAGCCCGGGACAAGGGCGGTACAATGAGCAGTTCTTC.

V and J are TRBV10-3 and TRBJ2-2; D remains unclear. Germline values: CDR1 ENHRY, CDR2 SYGVKD. The CDR3 covers 14 residues. Trimming took 3 bases from V and 6 from J, leaving 11 bases between them. The CDR3 nucleotides are TGTGCCATCAGTGAAAGGACCCAGGCCGGGGAGCTGTTTTTT. Translated, it gives CAISERTQAGELFF.

The V gene is TRBV7-8, the J gene TRBJ2-3; D not resolved. The CDR3 loop spans 14 amino acids. Germline values: CDR1 SGHVS, CDR2 FQNEAQ. The V gene lost 4 bases and the J gene lost 3 bases, with 11 bases spanning the gap. The CDR3: CASSSRLPTDTQYF. The CDR3 nucleotides read TGTGCCAGCAGCTCCAGGCTTCCGACAGATACGCAGTATTTT.

The sample holds a few counts of this clone. V gene TRBV5-1 combines with J gene TRBJ1-1; D perhaps matches TRBD1 (5 bases). With 3 bases removed from V and 3 bases from J, the gap between germline ends came to 15 bases. The CDR3 is made up of 15 amino acids. CDR1 and CDR2 from the germline V gene are SGHRS and YFSETQ. CDR3 coding DNA: TGCGCCAGCAGCTCGCTCCCGGGCAGGGACACTGAAGCTTTCTTT. This encodes CASSSLPGRDTEAFF.